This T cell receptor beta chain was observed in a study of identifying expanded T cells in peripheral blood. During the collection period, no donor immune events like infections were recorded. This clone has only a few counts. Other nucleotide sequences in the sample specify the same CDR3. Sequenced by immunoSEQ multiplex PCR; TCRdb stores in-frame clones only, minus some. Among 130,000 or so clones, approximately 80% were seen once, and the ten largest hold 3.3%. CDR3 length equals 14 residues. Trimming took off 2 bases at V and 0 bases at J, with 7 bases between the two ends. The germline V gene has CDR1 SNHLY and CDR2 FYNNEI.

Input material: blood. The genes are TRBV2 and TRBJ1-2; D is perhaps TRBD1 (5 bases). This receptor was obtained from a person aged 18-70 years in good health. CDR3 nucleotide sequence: TGTGCCAGCAGTGAAAGGGGACCTAACTATGGCTACACCTTC. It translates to CASSERGPNYGYTF.